This TCR beta chain came from a study of cytomegalovirus exposure and HLA in healthy donors. Donors consisted of healthy bone marrow donors. V was shortened by 2 bases and J by 4 bases, with 14 bases between the two germline ends. Germline V gene lookup returns CDR1 SGHVS and CDR2 FNYEAQ. There are 15 residues in the CDR3. The PCR had 60 Vbeta and 13 Jbeta primers. TCRdb's table, derived via immunoSEQ multiplex PCR, lists solely in-frame clones and lacks some. The sample includes about 150,000 clones, approximately 80% seen only once; the top ten take approximately 5.6%. What was sequenced was PBMCs. This receptor was taken from a woman between 40 and 55 years old in good health and CMV-seropositive. This chain connects TRBV7-6 to TRBJ1-1; a possible D gene is TRBD1 (6 bases). The CDR3 loop is CASSLKGGGGTEAFF. CDR3 in DNA: TGTGCCAGCAGCTTAAAGGGAGGGGGTGGCACTGAAGCTTTCTTT.